The rows below give T cell receptor beta chains drawn from one sample of a study of blood T cell repertoires in COVID-19. Clones were sequenced by immunoSEQ multiplex PCR, and TCRdb holds only the in-frame ones, with some missing. This table has 100,000 to 150,000 clones, roughly 90% appearing once. Sequencing was carried out using peripheral blood. Source of these receptors: an older man with active COVID-19. The CDR3 runs from the conserved cysteine through the conserved F or W. The D gene is left open where the match is weak. Size is omitted from some rows. Given values are once, few, many or a class for expanded clones.

clone_size	d_call	v_call	j_call	cdr3_aa	cdr3_nt
-	TRBD1	TRBV3-1/TRBV3-2	TRBJ1-2	CASSQVLGQGMDGYTF	TGTGCCAGCAGCCAAGTCCTCGGACAGGGTATGGATGGCTACACCTTC
-	TRBD2	TRBV7-2	TRBJ2-5	CASSLVLAGETQYF	TGTGCCAGCAGCTTAGTACTAGCGGGGGAGACCCAGTACTTC
-	TRBD2	TRBV11-2	TRBJ2-1	CASSFSGAPNNEQFF	TGTGCCAGCAGCTTTAGCGGGGCCCCCAACAATGAGCAGTTCTTC
-	TRBD1	TRBV19	TRBJ1-2	CATQGGGGFGYTF	TGTGCCACGCAGGGGGGAGGAGGATTTGGCTACACCTTC
-	TRBD1	TRBV10-1	TRBJ2-2	CASRRPGQGDPDTGELFF	TGCGCCAGCAGACGTCCGGGACAGGGGGATCCTGACACCGGGGAGCTGTTTTTT
-	-	TRBV5-1	TRBJ1-5	CASSLAGDQPQHF	TGCGCCAGCAGCTTGGCAGGGGATCAGCCCCAGCATTTT
-	-	TRBV19	TRBJ2-3	CASSRGNTDTQYF	TGTGCCAGTAGCAGAGGGAACACAGATACGCAGTATTTT
-	-	TRBV30	TRBJ2-1	CAWSPLSGRNTYNEQFF	TGTGCCTGGAGTCCCCTTAGCGGAAGAAACACCTACAATGAGCAGTTCTTC
-	-	TRBV7-2	TRBJ2-3	CASNPRRTTDTQYF	TGTGCCAGCAACCCCCGGAGAACCACAGATACGCAGTATTTT
once	TRBD2	TRBV19	TRBJ2-1	CASSIAGTTQMEQFF	TGTGCCAGTAGTATAGCGGGGACTACCCAGATGGAGCAGTTCTTC
-	-	TRBV11-1	TRBJ1-2	CASSPTDNNYGYTF	TGTGCCAGCAGCCCAACGGACAACAACTATGGCTACACCTTC
-	-	TRBV10-2	TRBJ2-1	CASSGWDFYNEQFF	TGCGCCAGCAGTGGATGGGACTTTTACAATGAGCAGTTCTTC
-	TRBD1	TRBV7-2	TRBJ2-1	CASSPQGPGSRYNEQFF	TGTGCCAGCAGCCCACAGGGGCCGGGCTCTCGTTACAATGAGCAGTTCTTC
few	TRBD1	TRBV6-5	TRBJ1-5	CASSLTGASNQPQHF	TGTGCCAGCAGTTTGACAGGGGCGAGCAATCAGCCCCAGCATTTT